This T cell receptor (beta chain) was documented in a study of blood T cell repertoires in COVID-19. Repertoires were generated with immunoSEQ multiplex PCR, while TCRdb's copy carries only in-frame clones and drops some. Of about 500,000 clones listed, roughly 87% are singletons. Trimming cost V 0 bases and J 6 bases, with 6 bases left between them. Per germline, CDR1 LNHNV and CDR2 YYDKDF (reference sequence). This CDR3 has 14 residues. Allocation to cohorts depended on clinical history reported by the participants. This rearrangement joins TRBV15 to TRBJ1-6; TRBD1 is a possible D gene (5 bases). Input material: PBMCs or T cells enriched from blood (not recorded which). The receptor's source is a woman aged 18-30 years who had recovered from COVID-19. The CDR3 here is CATSRDQGNSPLHF. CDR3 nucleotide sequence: TGTGCCACCAGCAGAGATCAGGGTAATTCACCCCTCCACTTT.